A selection of T cell receptor beta chains follows, all from one sample in a study of blood T cell repertoires in COVID-19. Method: immunoSEQ multiplex PCR; TCRdb's copy keeps in-frame clones and lacks some. Found here are more than 85,000 clones, approximately 84% of them singletons; the top ten hold 24%. Sequencing was carried out using peripheral blood. Receptor source: a human donor in a cohort sampled during active COVID-19. Both conserved end residues are part of each CDR3. A D gene is named only where the DNA matches it firmly. Not every row has a clone size; where given, it reads once, few, many or a size class.

TRBJ1-3 TRBV7-9 TRBD1 . 15 CASSHDRAYGNTIYF TGTGCCAGCAGCCACGACAGGGCGTATGGAAACACCATATATTTT
TRBJ1-4 TRBV15 TRBD1 . 15 CATSRQGAGDEKLFF TGTGCCACCAGCAGGCAGGGGGCCGGAGATGAAAAACTGTTTTTT
TRBJ2-7 TRBV5-1 TRBD1 . 14 CASSLDGQGGEQYF TGCGCCAGCAGCTTGGATGGACAGGGGGGCGAGCAGTACTTC
TRBJ2-7 TRBV14 TRBD2 . 16 CASSQLERGNSYEQYF TGTGCCAGCAGCCAACTGGAGCGGGGAAACTCCTACGAGCAGTACTTC
TRBJ1-3 TRBV3-1/TRBV3-2 TRBD1 . 19 CASSQVSSGTGSSGNTIYF TGTGCCAGCAGCCAAGTGTCTTCGGGGACAGGGAGCTCTGGAAACACCATATATTTT
TRBJ2-1 TRBV28 . . 15 CASSLAGSGYNEQFF TGTGCCAGCAGTTTAGCGGGTTCGGGGTACAATGAGCAGTTCTTC
TRBJ2-2 TRBV6-2/TRBV6-3 TRBD2 once 14 CASSFTSGAGELFF TGTGCCAGCAGTTTTACTAGCGGGGCTGGGGAGCTGTTTTTT
TRBJ1-1 TRBV19 TRBD1 . 17 CASSMLLPGQRNTEAFF TGTGCCAGTAGTATGCTCTTACCGGGACAGCGGAACACTGAAGCTTTCTTT
TRBJ2-2 TRBV3-1/TRBV3-2 . . 18 CASSQDLGRGANTGELFF TGTGCCAGCAGCCAAGACCTCGGACGCGGGGCTAACACCGGGGAGCTGTTTTTT
TRBJ1-4 TRBV5-5 . . 17 CASSLNSGQIRNEKLFF TGTGCCAGCAGCTTGAACTCTGGACAGATACGAAATGAAAAACTGTTTTTT
TRBJ1-1 TRBV10-3 . . 13 CASQKSGNTEAFF TGTGCTTCCCAAAAGTCCGGTAACACTGAAGCTTTCTTT
TRBJ1-1 TRBV3-1/TRBV3-2 TRBD1 . 12 CASSRTTGGAFF TGTGCCAGCAGCCGCACGACAGGGGGGGCTTTCTTT
TRBJ1-3 TRBV7-9 . . 16 CASSLGGNVGGNTIYF TGTGCCAGCAGCTTGGGAGGGAATGTCGGAGGAAACACCATATATTTT
TRBJ1-1 TRBV6-1 TRBD1 few 16 CASSEAHGQVNTEAFF TGTGCCAGCAGTGAAGCGCACGGACAGGTCAACACTGAAGCTTTCTTT
TRBJ1-1 TRBV7-2 TRBD1 . 16 CASSHGTGGGNTEAFF TGTGCCAGCAGCCATGGGACAGGTGGGGGGAACACTGAAGCTTTCTTT
TRBJ1-3 TRBV19 . once 16 CASSPWFRGSGNTIYF TGTGCCAGTAGCCCGTGGTTCAGGGGATCTGGAAACACCATATATTTT
TRBJ2-7 TRBV5-6 TRBD1 once 12 CASSNTGGEQYF TGTGCCAGCAGCAACACAGGGGGCGAGCAGTACTTC
TRBJ2-7 TRBV5-6 . . 14 CASSLVGQGYEQYF TGTGCCAGCAGCTTGGTCGGCCAGGGCTACGAGCAGTACTTC
TRBJ2-3 TRBV6-1 TRBD1 . 14 CASSVTTGADTQYF TGTGCCAGCAGTGTCACGACAGGGGCAGATACGCAGTATTTT
TRBJ2-3 TRBV29-1 TRBD2 . 17 CSVEDFGTNSAPSTQYF TGCAGCGTTGAAGACTTCGGGACTAATTCTGCCCCGAGTACGCAGTATTTT
TRBJ2-1 TRBV28 TRBD1 . 13 CATTRGQSGEQFF TGTGCTACCACTAGGGGACAGTCCGGGGAGCAGTTCTTC
TRBJ1-2 TRBV14 . . 14 CASSQAGLYYGYTF TGTGCCAGCAGCCAAGCCGGACTTTACTATGGCTACACCTTC
TRBJ2-1 TRBV5-4 TRBD1 . 17 CASSTGQALTLYNEQFF TGTGCCAGCAGCACCGGACAGGCCCTGACACTCTACAATGAGCAGTTCTTC
TRBJ1-2 TRBV7-9 TRBD1 . 15 CASSPGTGAKYGYTF TGTGCCAGCAGCCCGGGGACAGGGGCGAAGTATGGCTACACCTTC
TRBJ1-1 TRBV19 TRBD1 . 13 CASSLLTGPEAFF TGTGCCAGTAGTCTCTTGACAGGGCCCGAGGCTTTCTTT
TRBJ1-1 TRBV7-8 . . 15 CASSLDGGVVTEAFF TGTGCCAGCAGCTTAGATGGCGGCGTTGTCACTGAAGCTTTCTTT
TRBJ1-5 TRBV28 TRBD1 . 17 CASSSFQWDRANQPQHF TGTGCCAGCAGTTCCTTCCAGTGGGACAGGGCCAATCAGCCCCAGCATTTT
TRBJ2-1 TRBV21-1 . . 16 CASSKFTREVYNEQFF TGTGCCAGCAGCAAATTTACCCGGGAGGTGTACAATGAGCAGTTCTTC
TRBJ1-2 TRBV12-3/TRBV12-4 . . 12 CASSSGRGGYTF TGTGCCAGCAGTTCGGGACGGGGGGGCTACACCTTC
TRBJ1-4 TRBV19 TRBD1 once 18 CASSGRTLDRETNEKLFF TGTGCCAGTAGTGGAAGGACCTTGGACAGGGAGACTAATGAAAAACTGTTTTTT
TRBJ2-7 TRBV6-2/TRBV6-3 . few 15 CASSYPSRDSYEQYF TGTGCCAGCAGTTACCCCTCCAGGGATTCTTACGAGCAGTACTTC
TRBJ1-1 TRBV20-1 . few 13 CSASIGQNTEAFF TGCAGTGCTAGTATTGGACAGAACACTGAAGCTTTCTTT
TRBJ1-4 TRBV19 TRBD1 . 17 CASSPRLGDRVSEKLFF TGTGCCAGTAGCCCCCGCCTGGGTGACAGGGTTAGCGAAAAACTGTTTTTT
TRBJ1-4 TRBV7-8 . . 15 CASSLRGQRHEKLFF TGTGCCAGCAGCTTAAGGGGTCAGAGGCATGAAAAACTGTTTTTT
TRBJ1-1 TRBV6-1 TRBD1 . 15 CASSEGGTGRSEAFF TGTGCCAGCAGTGAAGGGGGGACAGGGAGGTCTGAAGCTTTCTTT
TRBJ2-5 TRBV18 . . 14 CASSPPDSQETQYF TGTGCCAGCTCACCACCAGACAGCCAAGAGACCCAGTACTTC
TRBJ2-2 TRBV12-3/TRBV12-4 . . 13 CASSLQVTGELFF TGTGCCAGCAGTTTGCAGGTTACCGGGGAGCTGTTTTTT
TRBJ1-5 TRBV4-3 TRBD1 . 16 CASSRRDRASNQPQHF TGCGCCAGCAGCCGAAGAGACAGGGCGAGCAATCAGCCCCAGCATTTT
TRBJ2-1 TRBV6-5 . once 15 CASSYSDSSYNEQFF TGTGCCAGCAGTTACTCCGACAGCTCCTACAATGAGCAGTTCTTC
TRBJ2-7 TRBV11-3 TRBD1 . 13 CASSFDRDYEQYF TGTGCCAGCAGTTTTGACAGGGACTACGAGCAGTACTTC
TRBJ2-7 TRBV7-2 . . 14 CASSLEPGAYEQYF TGTGCCAGCAGCTTAGAACCCGGGGCCTACGAGCAGTACTTC
TRBJ1-4 TRBV2 . once 15 CASRVGGTTNEKLFF TGTGCCAGCAGGGTGGGGGGGACGACTAATGAAAAACTGTTTTTT
TRBJ2-7 TRBV6-2/TRBV6-3 TRBD1 few 18 CASSYTFFGQGNSYEQYF TGTGCCAGCAGTTACACTTTCTTCGGACAGGGTAATTCCTACGAGCAGTACTTC
TRBJ2-5 TRBV5-6 . . 15 CASSFLRTTQETQYF TGTGCCAGCAGCTTCCTCCGGACAACCCAAGAGACCCAGTACTTC
TRBJ1-6 TRBV18 TRBD1 . 14 CASSPTGERSPLHF TGTGCCAGCTCACCGACAGGGGAACGGTCACCCCTCCACTTT
TRBJ2-1 TRBV18 . . 17 CASSPVAGVSSYNEQFF TGTGCCAGCTCACCAGTCGCAGGGGTTAGCTCCTACAATGAGCAGTTCTTC
TRBJ2-1 TRBV9 TRBD2 once 15 CASSLGLAGGNEQFF TGTGCCAGCAGCCTTGGACTAGCGGGAGGGAATGAGCAGTTCTTC
TRBJ1-2 TRBV19 TRBD1 . 17 CASSIGPDRVNFIGYTF TGTGCCAGTAGTATAGGCCCGGACAGGGTGAATTTTATAGGCTACACCTTC
TRBJ1-2 TRBV28 TRBD1 . 17 CASSLLTGGRQPYGYTF TGTGCCAGCAGTTTATTGACAGGGGGCCGCCAACCCTATGGCTACACCTTC
TRBJ1-6 TRBV18 . . 15 CASSPSGSENSPLHF TGTGCCAGCTCACCAAGCGGCAGTGAGAATTCACCCCTCCACTTT
TRBJ2-5 TRBV3-1/TRBV3-2 TRBD2 . 16 CASSQGTSGAGETQYF TGTGCCAGCAGCCAAGGGACTAGCGGGGCAGGTGAGACCCAGTACTTC
TRBJ1-4 TRBV27 TRBD1 . 16 CASSHRWTGGGEKLFF TGTGCCAGCAGTCACAGATGGACAGGGGGCGGTGAAAAACTGTTTTTT
TRBJ2-1 TRBV10-1 . . 14 CASSERGTYNEQFF TGCGCCAGCAGTGAACGAGGCACTTACAATGAGCAGTTCTTC
TRBJ1-2 TRBV6-6 . few 14 CASSYSEGGNGYTF TGTGCCAGCAGTTACTCGGAGGGAGGGAATGGCTACACCTTC